The 21 T cell receptor beta chains listed next were all sequenced from one sample in a study of shared clonotypes between healthy human individuals. Clones were read by immunoSEQ multiplex PCR, and TCRdb kept only the in-frame ones, dropping some. The data show roughly 650,000 clones, about 97% seen once. Sequenced material: naive CD4+ T cells sorted from blood. As for subset: CD45RA+ positively selected. These receptors all stem from a woman in her 30s in good health.

This chain uses TRBV27 with TRBJ2-1; 7 positions agree with TRBD1. CDR1 MNHEY and CDR2 SMNVEV come from the germline V gene (reference sequence). Losses at the gene ends were 1 base for V and 9 bases for J; bases not matched to a gene: 12. The CDR3 loop spans 16 amino acids. The CDR3 region has the DNA TGTGCCAGCAGTTTATTACCCCCCGCGACAGGGACTGAGCAGTTCTTC. This codes for CASSLLPPATGTEQFF.

The J gene is TRBJ2-1, the V gene TRBV29-1; TRBD2 matches 14 bases. V dropped 6 bases and J dropped 5; count of bases not matched to a gene: 6. Germline CDR1 is SQVTM and CDR2 is ANQGSEA. The CDR3 contains 15 residues. CDR3 loop: CSVLRLAGGDNEQFF. The CDR3 nucleotides are TGCAGCGTACTCCGACTAGCGGGAGGGGACAATGAGCAGTTCTTC.

The chain joins TRBV6-1 to TRBJ2-7; the match to TRBD1 covers 9 bases. V gave up 4 bases and J gave up 4 bases; unmatched junction bases: 5. The CDR3 contains 14 residues. Germline CDR1 and CDR2: MNHNS and SASEGT. The CDR3 region has the DNA TGTGCCAGCAGTGTACAGGGGGCTGTGTACGAGCAGTACTTC. As protein: CASSVQGAVYEQYF.

The chain uses TRBV7-2 and TRBJ2-3; D possibly uses TRBD1 or TRBD2 (6 bases each). This CDR3 has 15 residues. Germline CDR1 SGHTA, CDR2 FQGNSA. V lost 5 bases to trimming and J lost 2 bases, with 14 bases between them. The CDR3 DNA reads TGTGCCAGCAGCCCGGGGGCGGGACCCACAGATACGCAGTATTTT. Translated, it gives CASSPGAGPTDTQYF.

The chain combines TRBV28 with TRBJ1-2; 8 bases agree with TRBD1. V was clipped by 3 bases and J by 8 bases; unmatched bases: 5. The CDR3 runs to 13 residues. From germline, CDR1 is MDHEN and CDR2 SYDVKM. This CDR3 reads CASSFGQGMGYTF. DNA for the CDR3: TGTGCCAGCAGTTTCGGACAGGGTATGGGCTACACCTTC.

This clone has just one count. V and J are TRBV6-5 and TRBJ1-1; TRBD1 aligns across 7 bases. The CDR3 is 15 residues long. V lost 6 bases to trimming and J lost 0 bases; unmatched junction nucleotides: 7. CDR1 is MNHEY, CDR2 SVGAGI, per germline. CDR3 protein: CASSQGGTMNTEAFF. CDR3 DNA sequence: TGTGCCAGCAGCCAGGGGGGCACAATGAACACTGAAGCTTTCTTT.

The genes are TRBV5-1 and TRBJ2-5; 8 positions match TRBD1. J gave up 6 bases and V 7 bases, and 11 bases lay outside the gene matches. This CDR3 is built from 14 residues. From germline, CDR1 is SGHRS and CDR2 YFSETQ. CDR3 bases: TGCGCCAGCCGTCCGGGACAGGTCGGGAAGACCCAGTACTTC. Encoded protein: CASRPGQVGKTQYF.

The rearrangement links TRBV10-1 to TRBJ2-5; D is unclear. CDR1 is WNHNN and CDR2 is SYGVQD in the germline V gene (reference sequence). This CDR3 has 16 amino acids. V was trimmed by 4 bases and J by 5 bases, leaving 20 bases between them. This CDR3 reads CASSGMYIGIRETQYF. For the CDR3, the DNA is TGCGCCAGCAGTGGGATGTACATTGGCATCCGGGAGACCCAGTACTTC.

J is TRBJ1-5 and V is TRBV30; TRBD1 agrees at 7 bases. Germline lookup yields CDR1 GTSNPN and CDR2 SVGIG (reference sequence). The V and J ends lost 0 bases and 6 bases, in that order; junction bases with no gene match: 2. This CDR3 is built from 13 residues. The CDR3 bases are TGTGCCTGGAGTGTCAGGGGGAGTCAGCCCCAGCATTTT. Translated: CAWSVRGSQPQHF.

The chain recombines TRBV6-1 with TRBJ2-2; 7 bases match TRBD1. The V gene end was trimmed by 4 bases and the J gene end by 4 bases; junction bases not matched to a gene: 6. Germline loops: CDR1 MNHNS, CDR2 SASEGT. The CDR3 totals 15 residues. In DNA form, the CDR3 reads TGTGCCAGCAGTGGTCCAGGGGGTGGCACCGGGGAGCTGTTTTTT. Translated, it gives CASSGPGGGTGELFF.

The rearrangement joins TRBV27 to TRBJ2-3; 8 positions agree with TRBD1. Germline CDR1 reads MNHEY; CDR2 reads SMNVEV (reference sequence). The V segment lost 4 bases and the J segment 2 bases; nucleotides outside the gene matches: 2. The CDR3 spans 14 residues. CDR3 protein: CASSWDRITDTQYF. CDR3 bases: TGTGCCAGCAGTTGGGACAGGATCACAGATACGCAGTATTTT.

The V call is TRBV29-1, the J call TRBJ2-7, with 13 bases matching TRBD2. CDR3 length equals 15 residues. Germline V gene sequence: CDR1 SQVTM, CDR2 ANQGSEA. The junction had 10 bases not matched to a gene; V was cut back by 6 bases and J by 5 bases. Here the CDR3 DNA reads TGCAGCGTGACCGGACTAGCGGGAGTTCTGAACGAGCAGTACTTC. It translates to CSVTGLAGVLNEQYF.

CDR3 coding DNA: TGTGCCAGCAGTTACCACAGGGACCACACTGAAGCTTTCTTT. This translates into CASSYHRDHTEAFF. The chain recombines TRBV6-5 with TRBJ1-1; maybe TRBD1 (6 bases). The CDR3 contains 14 residues. Germline CDR1 is MNHEY and CDR2 is SVGAGI. Trimming pared 2 bases from V and 3 bases from J, leaving 10 bases between.

The gene calls are TRBV7-2 and TRBJ2-7, with 9 bases identical to TRBD1. The trim removed 5 bases at V and 6 bases at J, leaving 11 bases unmatched. The CDR3 contains 15 residues. Germline lookup yields CDR1 SGHTA and CDR2 FQGNSA. The CDR3 is CASSIGQGKGGEQYF. The CDR3 DNA reads as TGTGCCAGCAGCATTGGACAGGGGAAAGGCGGCGAGCAGTACTTC.

This clone was seen once. The CDR3 DNA is TGTGCCAGCAGCCCCTCGGCGGAGTCTCATAATGAAAAACTGTTTTTT. Translated: CASSPSAESHNEKLFF. The gene calls are TRBV28 and TRBJ1-4; D gene uncertain. V was cut by 6 bases and J by 4 bases, with 18 bases left in between. Germline CDR1 is MDHEN and CDR2 is SYDVKM. The CDR3 covers 16 residues.

This chain uses TRBV6-5 with TRBJ2-7, with D possibly TRBD1 on 6 matching bases. This CDR3 region has 15 residues. V lost 5 bases and J lost 1, with 15 bases in between. From germline, CDR1 is MNHEY and CDR2 SVGAGI. This CDR3 is CASSRDTRLSYEQYF. The DNA for the CDR3 is TGTGCCAGCAGTCGGGACACGCGACTATCCTACGAGCAGTACTTC.

The V and J genes are TRBV5-4 and TRBJ2-2; weak D call: TRBD2 (6 bases). The length of the CDR3 is 16 residues. Germline V gene sequence: CDR1 SGHNT, CDR2 YYREEE (reference sequence). Trimming shortened V by 4 bases and J by 1 base, and 14 bases separated the two germline ends. The CDR3 sequence: CASSRVPGRNTGELFF. The CDR3 DNA follows: TGTGCCAGCAGCCGGGTGCCCGGGAGGAACACCGGGGAGCTGTTTTTT.

The gene calls are TRBV5-5 and TRBJ1-2, with 9 bases lining up with TRBD1. Trimming took 5 bases from V and 3 from J; bases not matched to a gene: 8. The V gene's germline CDR1 is SGHKS and CDR2 YYEKEE (reference sequence). This CDR3 has 15 amino acids. The CDR3 nucleotides read TGTGCCAGCAGAAATCCGGGACAGGGTGACTATGGCTACACCTTC. It codes for CASRNPGQGDYGYTF.

With respect to this clone: In the same sample, other DNA sequences code for this CDR3. This rearrangement joins TRBV7-9 to TRBJ1-1; TRBD1 might be the D (5 bases). The germline CDR1 and CDR2 sequences are SEHNR and FQNEAQ (reference sequence). CDR3 length equals 13 residues. V lost 5 bases and J lost 2, with 9 bases in between. DNA of the CDR3: TGTGCCAGCAGCCTGACAGCTAACACTGAAGCTTTCTTT. Translation gives CASSLTANTEAFF.

This clone was found a few times. Distinct nucleotide sequences in the sample also encode this CDR3. J is TRBJ1-5 and V is TRBV30, with TRBD1 matching 9 bases. This CDR3 spans 13 amino acids. V shed 1 base, J shed 5 bases, and the junction held 0 bases outside the gene matches. From germline, CDR1 is GTSNPN and CDR2 SVGIG (reference sequence). For the CDR3, the DNA is TGTGCCTGGAGTGGGACAGGGGATCAGCCCCAGCATTTT. Translated, it gives CAWSGTGDQPQHF.

The CDR3 nucleotides read TGTGCCAGCAAAAGAAGGGGGCGTTATGGCTACACCTTC. Translated, it gives CASKRRGRYGYTF. The chain recombines TRBV28 with TRBJ1-2; 7 bases are shared with TRBD1. V dropped 7 bases and J dropped 5; count of bases not matched to a gene: 7. Germline CDR1 MDHEN, CDR2 SYDVKM. The CDR3 loop spans 13 amino acids.